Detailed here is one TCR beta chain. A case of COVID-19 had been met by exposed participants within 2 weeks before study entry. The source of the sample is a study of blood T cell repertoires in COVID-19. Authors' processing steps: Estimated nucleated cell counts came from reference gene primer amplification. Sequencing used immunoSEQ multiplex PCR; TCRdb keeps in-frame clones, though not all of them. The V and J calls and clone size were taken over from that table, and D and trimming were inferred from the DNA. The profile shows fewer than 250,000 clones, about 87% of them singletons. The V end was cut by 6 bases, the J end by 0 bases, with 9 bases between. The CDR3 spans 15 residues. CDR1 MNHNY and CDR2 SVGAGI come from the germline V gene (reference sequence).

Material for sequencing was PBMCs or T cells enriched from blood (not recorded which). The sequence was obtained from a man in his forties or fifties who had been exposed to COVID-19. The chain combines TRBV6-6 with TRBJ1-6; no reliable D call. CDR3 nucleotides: TGTGCCAGCAGCGGTATGAGCTCCTATAATTCACCCCTCCACTTT. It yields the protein CASSGMSSYNSPLHF.